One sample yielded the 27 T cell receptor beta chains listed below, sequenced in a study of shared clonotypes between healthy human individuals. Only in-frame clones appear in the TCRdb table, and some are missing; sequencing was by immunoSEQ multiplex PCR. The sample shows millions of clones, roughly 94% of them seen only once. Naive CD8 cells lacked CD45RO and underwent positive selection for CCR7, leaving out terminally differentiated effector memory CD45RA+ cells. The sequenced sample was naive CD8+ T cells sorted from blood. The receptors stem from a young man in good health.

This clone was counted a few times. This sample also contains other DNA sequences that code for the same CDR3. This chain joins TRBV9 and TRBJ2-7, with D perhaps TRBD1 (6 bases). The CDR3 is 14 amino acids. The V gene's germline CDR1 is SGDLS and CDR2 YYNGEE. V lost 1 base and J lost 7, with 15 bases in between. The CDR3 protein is CASSVTVEGGEQYF. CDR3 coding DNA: TGTGCCAGCAGCGTAACCGTCGAAGGGGGTGAGCAGTACTTC.

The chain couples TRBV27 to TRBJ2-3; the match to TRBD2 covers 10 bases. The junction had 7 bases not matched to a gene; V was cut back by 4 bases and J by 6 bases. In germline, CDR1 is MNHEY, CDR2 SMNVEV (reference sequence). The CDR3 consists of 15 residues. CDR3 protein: CASSSLAGAVDTQYF. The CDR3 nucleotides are TGTGCCAGCAGTTCGCTAGCGGGGGCAGTGGATACGCAGTATTTT.

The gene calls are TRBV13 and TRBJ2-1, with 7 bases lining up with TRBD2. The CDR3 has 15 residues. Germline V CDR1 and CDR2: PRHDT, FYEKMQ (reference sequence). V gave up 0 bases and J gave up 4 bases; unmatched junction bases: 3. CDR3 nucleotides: TGTGCCAGCAGCTTAGGGCTAGCGGATTACAATGAGCAGTTCTTC. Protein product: CASSLGLADYNEQFF.

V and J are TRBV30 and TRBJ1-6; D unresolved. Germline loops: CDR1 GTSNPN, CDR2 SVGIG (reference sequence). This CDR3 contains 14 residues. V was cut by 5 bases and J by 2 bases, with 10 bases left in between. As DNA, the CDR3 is TGTGCCTGGGTGGGGTCTACCTATAATTCACCCCTCCACTTT. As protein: CAWVGSTYNSPLHF. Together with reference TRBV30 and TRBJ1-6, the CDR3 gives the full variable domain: SQTIHQWPATLVQPVGSPLSLECTVEGTSNPNLYWYRQAAGRGLQLLFYSVGIGQISSEVPQNLSASRPQDRQFILSSKKLLLSDSGFYLCAWVGSTYNSPLHFGNGTRLTVT.

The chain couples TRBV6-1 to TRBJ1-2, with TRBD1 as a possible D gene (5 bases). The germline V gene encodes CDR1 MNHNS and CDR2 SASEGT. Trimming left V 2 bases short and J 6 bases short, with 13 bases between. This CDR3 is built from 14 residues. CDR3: CASSENKPGDGYTF. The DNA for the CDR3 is TGTGCCAGCAGTGAAAACAAACCGGGGGATGGCTACACCTTC.

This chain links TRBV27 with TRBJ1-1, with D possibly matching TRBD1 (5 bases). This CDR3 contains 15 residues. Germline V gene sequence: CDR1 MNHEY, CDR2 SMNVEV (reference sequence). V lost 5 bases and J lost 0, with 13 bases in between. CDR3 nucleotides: TGTGCCAGCAGTCTACAGGAGGGGCTGAACACTGAAGCTTTCTTT. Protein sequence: CASSLQEGLNTEAFF.

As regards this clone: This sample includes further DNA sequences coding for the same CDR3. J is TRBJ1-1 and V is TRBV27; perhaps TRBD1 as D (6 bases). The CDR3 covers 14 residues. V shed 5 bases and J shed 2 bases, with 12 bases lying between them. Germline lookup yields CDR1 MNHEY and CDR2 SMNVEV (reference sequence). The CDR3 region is CASSLRGPNTEAFF. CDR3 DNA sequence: TGTGCCAGCAGTCTCAGGGGTCCTAACACTGAAGCTTTCTTT.

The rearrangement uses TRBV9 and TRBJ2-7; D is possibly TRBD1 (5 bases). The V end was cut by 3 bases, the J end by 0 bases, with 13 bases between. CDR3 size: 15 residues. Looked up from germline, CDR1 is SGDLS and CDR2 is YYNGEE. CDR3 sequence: CASSGRRGPSYEQYF. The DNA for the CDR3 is TGTGCCAGCAGCGGAAGAAGGGGCCCCTCCTACGAGCAGTACTTC.

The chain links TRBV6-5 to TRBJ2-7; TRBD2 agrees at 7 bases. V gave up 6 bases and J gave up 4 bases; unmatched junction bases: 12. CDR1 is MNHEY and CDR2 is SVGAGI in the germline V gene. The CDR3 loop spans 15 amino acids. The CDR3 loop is CASSPVWAGDYEQYF. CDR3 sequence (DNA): TGTGCCAGCAGCCCCGTGTGGGCGGGGGATTACGAGCAGTACTTC.

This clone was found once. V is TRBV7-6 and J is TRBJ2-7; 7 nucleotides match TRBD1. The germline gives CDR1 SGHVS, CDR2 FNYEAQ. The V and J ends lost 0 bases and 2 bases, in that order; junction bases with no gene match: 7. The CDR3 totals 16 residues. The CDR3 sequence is CASSLAAGTVAYEQYF. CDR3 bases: TGTGCCAGCAGCTTAGCAGCCGGGACAGTGGCCTACGAGCAGTACTTC.

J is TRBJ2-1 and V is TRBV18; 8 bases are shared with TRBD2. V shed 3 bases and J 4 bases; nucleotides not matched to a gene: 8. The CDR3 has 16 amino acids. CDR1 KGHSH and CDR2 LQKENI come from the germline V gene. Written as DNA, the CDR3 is TGTGCCAGCTCACCCCCTGAGGGACTAGAATACAATGAGCAGTTCTTC. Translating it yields CASSPPEGLEYNEQFF.

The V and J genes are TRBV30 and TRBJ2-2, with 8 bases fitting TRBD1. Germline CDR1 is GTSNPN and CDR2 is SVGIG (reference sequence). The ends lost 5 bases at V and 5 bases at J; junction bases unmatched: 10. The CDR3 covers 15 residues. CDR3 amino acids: CAWDRGFTPTGELFF. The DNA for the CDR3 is TGTGCCTGGGACAGGGGATTCACACCGACCGGGGAGCTGTTTTTT.

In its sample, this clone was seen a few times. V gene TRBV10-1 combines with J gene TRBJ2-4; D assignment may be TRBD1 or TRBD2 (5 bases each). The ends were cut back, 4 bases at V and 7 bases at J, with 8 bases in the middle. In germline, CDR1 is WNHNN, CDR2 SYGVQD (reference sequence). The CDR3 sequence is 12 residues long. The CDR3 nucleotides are TGCGCCAGCAGTGGGGACGGGAACATTCAGTACTTC. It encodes CASSGDGNIQYF.

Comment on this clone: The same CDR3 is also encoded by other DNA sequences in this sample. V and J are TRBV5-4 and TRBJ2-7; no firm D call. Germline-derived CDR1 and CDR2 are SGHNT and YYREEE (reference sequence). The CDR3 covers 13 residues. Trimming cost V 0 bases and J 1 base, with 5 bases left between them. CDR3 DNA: TGTGCCAGCAGCTTGGGCTATTCCTACGAGCAGTACTTC. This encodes CASSLGYSYEQYF. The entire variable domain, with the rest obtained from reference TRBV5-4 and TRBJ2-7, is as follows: ETGVTQSPTHLIKTRGQQVTLRCSSQSGHNTVSWYQQALGQGPQFIFQYYREEENGRGNFPPRFSGLQFPNYSSELNVNALELDDSALYLCASSLGYSYEQYFGPGTRLTVT.

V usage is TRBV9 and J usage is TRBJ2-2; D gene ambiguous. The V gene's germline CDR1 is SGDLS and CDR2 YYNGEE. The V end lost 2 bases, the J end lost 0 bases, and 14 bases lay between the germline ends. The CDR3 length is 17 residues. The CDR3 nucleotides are TGTGCCAGCAGCGTGGCCTTAACGGGCGCGAACACCGGGGAGCTGTTTTTT. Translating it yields CASSVALTGANTGELFF.

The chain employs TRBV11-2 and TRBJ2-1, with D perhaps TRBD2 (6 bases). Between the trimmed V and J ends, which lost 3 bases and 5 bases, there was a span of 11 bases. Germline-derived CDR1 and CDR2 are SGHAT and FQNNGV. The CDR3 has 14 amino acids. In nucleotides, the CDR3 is TGTGCCAGCAGCTTGGATAGCGGCCACAATGAGCAGTTCTTC. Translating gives CASSLDSGHNEQFF. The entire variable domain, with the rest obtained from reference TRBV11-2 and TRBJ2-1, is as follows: EAGVAQSPRYKIIEKRQSVAFWCNPISGHATLYWYQQILGQGPKLLIQFQNNGVVDDSQLPKDRFSAERLKGVDSTLKIQPAKLEDSAVYLCASSLDSGHNEQFFGPGTRLTVL.

The CDR3 DNA follows: TGTGCCAGCAGTTTATTAATAGGAAACACCATATATTTT. It specifies CASSLLIGNTIYF. The genes are TRBV28 and TRBJ1-3; D unclear. This CDR3 region has 13 residues. Trimming pared 1 base from V and 4 bases from J, leaving 5 bases between. The germline V gene encodes CDR1 MDHEN and CDR2 SYDVKM.

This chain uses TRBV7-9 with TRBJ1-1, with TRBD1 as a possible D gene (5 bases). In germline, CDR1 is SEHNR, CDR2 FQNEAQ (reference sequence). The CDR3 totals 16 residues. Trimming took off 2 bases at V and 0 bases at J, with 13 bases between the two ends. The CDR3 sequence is CASSLSYGTVNTEAFF. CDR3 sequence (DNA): TGTGCCAGCAGCTTAAGTTACGGGACGGTGAACACTGAAGCTTTCTTT.

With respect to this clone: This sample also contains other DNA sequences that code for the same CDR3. This CDR3 reads CASSVEAGSGNTIYF. CDR3 bases: TGTGCCAGCAGCGTAGAGGCAGGGTCTGGAAACACCATATATTTT. The V and J genes are TRBV9 and TRBJ1-3; tentatively, D is TRBD1 (5 bases). The CDR3 length is 15 residues. The V end was cut by 0 bases, the J end by 1 base, with 8 bases between. In germline, CDR1 is SGDLS, CDR2 YYNGEE.

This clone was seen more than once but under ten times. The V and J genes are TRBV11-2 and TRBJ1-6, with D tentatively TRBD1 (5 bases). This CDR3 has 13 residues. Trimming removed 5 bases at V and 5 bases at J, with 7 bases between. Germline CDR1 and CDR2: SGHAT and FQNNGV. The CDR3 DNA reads TGTGCCAGCAGCCGAGGGGATAATTCACCCCTCCACTTT. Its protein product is CASSRGDNSPLHF.

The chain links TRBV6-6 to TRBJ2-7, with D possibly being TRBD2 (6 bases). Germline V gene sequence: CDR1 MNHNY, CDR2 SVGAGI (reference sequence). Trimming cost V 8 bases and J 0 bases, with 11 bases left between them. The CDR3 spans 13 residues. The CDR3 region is CASLGGRSYEQYF. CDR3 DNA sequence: TGTGCCAGCCTTGGAGGGCGCTCCTACGAGCAGTACTTC.

CDR3 nucleotide sequence: TGTGCCAGCAGTTACTCAGACCTAGCCAAAAACATTCAGTACTTC. Protein: CASSYSDLAKNIQYF. The V call is TRBV6-6, the J call TRBJ2-4, with D uncertain. Trimming left V 0 bases short and J 0 bases short, with 6 bases between. CDR1 and CDR2 (germline): MNHNY, SVGAGI (reference sequence). This CDR3 has 15 amino acids.

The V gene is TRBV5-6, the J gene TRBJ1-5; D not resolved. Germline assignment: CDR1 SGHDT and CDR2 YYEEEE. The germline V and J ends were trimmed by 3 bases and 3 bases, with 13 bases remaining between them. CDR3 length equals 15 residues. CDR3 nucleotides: TGTGCCAGCAGCTCTTGGTACAGACTCAATCAGCCCCAGCATTTT. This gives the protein CASSSWYRLNQPQHF.

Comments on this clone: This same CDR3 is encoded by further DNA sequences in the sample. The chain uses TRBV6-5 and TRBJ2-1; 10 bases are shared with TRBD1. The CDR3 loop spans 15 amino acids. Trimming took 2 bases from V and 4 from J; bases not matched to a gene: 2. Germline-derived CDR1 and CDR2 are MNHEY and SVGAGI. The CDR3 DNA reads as TGTGCCAGCAGTTACGGGACAGGGGTATACAATGAGCAGTTCTTC. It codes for CASSYGTGVYNEQFF.

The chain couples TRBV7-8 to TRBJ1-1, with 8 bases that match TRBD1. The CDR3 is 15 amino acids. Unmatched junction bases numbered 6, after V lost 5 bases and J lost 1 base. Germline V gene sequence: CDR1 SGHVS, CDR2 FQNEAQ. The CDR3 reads CASSQPTGENTEAFF. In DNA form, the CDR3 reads TGTGCCAGCAGCCAACCGACAGGGGAGAACACTGAAGCTTTCTTT.

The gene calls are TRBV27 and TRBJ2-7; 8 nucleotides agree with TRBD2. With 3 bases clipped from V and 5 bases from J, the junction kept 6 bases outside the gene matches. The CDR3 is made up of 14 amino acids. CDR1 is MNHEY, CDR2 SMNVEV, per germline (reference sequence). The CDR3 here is CASSLDSGVNEQYF. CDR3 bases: TGTGCCAGCAGTTTGGATAGCGGGGTCAACGAGCAGTACTTC.

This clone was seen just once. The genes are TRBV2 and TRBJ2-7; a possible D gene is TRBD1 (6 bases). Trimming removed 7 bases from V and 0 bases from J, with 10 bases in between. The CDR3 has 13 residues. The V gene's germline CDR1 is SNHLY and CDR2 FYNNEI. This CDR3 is CASTDSNSYEQYF. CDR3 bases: TGTGCCAGCACGGACAGTAACTCCTACGAGCAGTACTTC.